A single sample gave rise to the 8 T cell receptor beta chains below, sequenced in a study of radiotherapy plus CTLA-4 blockade in lung cancer. Clones were read by immunoSEQ multiplex PCR, and TCRdb kept only the in-frame ones, dropping some. The sample lists 120,000 or so clones, over 80% occurring once. The specimen was peripheral blood, collected from a patient treated with radiotherapy plus ipilimumab. The receptors derive from a human donor with non-small cell lung cancer that progressed on radiotherapy plus ipilimumab.

The chain employs TRBV6-5 and TRBJ2-3, with D maybe TRBD1 (6 bases). The germline CDR1 and CDR2 sequences are MNHEY and SVGAGI. The CDR3 covers 14 residues. Deletions cut 2 bases from V and 0 bases from J, with 6 bases between. The CDR3 here is CASSYRGSTDTQYF. CDR3 in DNA: TGTGCCAGCAGTTACAGGGGGAGCACAGATACGCAGTATTTT.

This CDR3 reads CASSPPRQDTGELFF. As DNA, the CDR3 is TGTGCCAGCTCACCACCGCGGCAGGACACCGGGGAGCTGTTTTTT. V and J are TRBV18 and TRBJ2-2; no reliable D call. Trimming pared 0 bases from V and 3 bases from J, leaving 8 bases between. Germline values: CDR1 KGHSH, CDR2 LQKENI. CDR3 size: 15 residues.

This chain uses TRBV2 with TRBJ2-1; no firm D call. Germline loops: CDR1 SNHLY, CDR2 FYNNEI. CDR3 size: 16 residues. Trimming pared 4 bases from V and 0 bases from J, leaving 13 bases between. As DNA, the CDR3 is TGTGCCAGCAGTGCGGCGCGTAGTAGCTCCTACAATGAGCAGTTCTTC. Translation: CASSAARSSSYNEQFF.

The chain joins TRBV5-1 to TRBJ2-7; 9 positions match TRBD2. Trimming cost V 1 base and J 7 bases; bases outside gene matches: 12. Germline V CDR1 and CDR2: SGHRS, YFSETQ. The CDR3 consists of 16 residues. Here the CDR3 DNA reads TGCGCCAGCAGCTTGAATCCCCGCGGGAGGGCGAGAGAGCAGTACTTC. This translates into CASSLNPRGRAREQYF. The entire variable domain, with the rest obtained from reference TRBV5-1 and TRBJ2-7, is as follows: KAGVTQTPRYLIKTRGQQVTLSCSPISGHRSVSWYQQTPGQGLQFLFEYFSETQRNKGNFPGRFSGRQFSNSRSEMNVSTLELGDSALYLCASSLNPRGRAREQYFGPGTRLTVT.

The chain joins TRBV18 to TRBJ2-2; 8 bases match TRBD2. Germline V lookup: CDR1 KGHSH, CDR2 LQKENI. This CDR3 is 15 amino acids long. V shed 3 bases and J 4 bases; nucleotides not matched to a gene: 4. The CDR3 region is CASSPQRESTGELFF. The CDR3, as DNA: TGTGCCAGCTCACCCCAGCGGGAGTCCACCGGGGAGCTGTTTTTT.

This chain connects TRBV5-1 to TRBJ1-4, with 8 nucleotides matching TRBD1. Germline V gene data show CDR1 as SGHRS and CDR2 as YFSETQ. V trimming: 4 bases; J trimming: 8 bases; junction bases outside the gene matches: 13. There are 16 residues in the CDR3. The CDR3 bases are TGCGCCAGCAGCGGGGGACAGGCTTCCCTGGGGGAAAAACTGTTTTTT. This codes for CASSGGQASLGEKLFF.

The V call is TRBV10-3, the J call TRBJ1-1; a possible D gene is TRBD1 (5 bases). CDR3 length equals 15 residues. Germline CDR1 and CDR2: ENHRY and SYGVKD. The ends were cut back, 6 bases at V and 1 base at J, with 15 bases in the middle. The CDR3 here is CAIRGLTGTNTEAFF. In DNA, the CDR3 is TGTGCCATCAGGGGACTTACGGGGACGAACACTGAAGCTTTCTTT.

V is TRBV6-6 and J is TRBJ2-5; D gene uncertain. The J call may be faulty, since TRBJ2-7 better matches the DNA end. CDR1 and CDR2 (germline): MNHNY, SVGAGI (reference sequence). The CDR3 runs 11 residues. In DNA, the CDR3 is TGTGCCAGGGAAGGATCCTACGAGCAGTACTTC. It encodes CAREGSYEQYF.